Shown below are 12 T cell receptor beta chains from a single sample sequenced in a study of cytomegalovirus exposure and HLA in healthy donors. The PCR contained 60 Vbeta and 13 Jbeta primers. Only in-frame clones appear in the TCRdb table, and some are missing; sequencing was by immunoSEQ multiplex PCR. In the table there are more than 150,000 clones, 80% to 90% of which are singletons. Material for sequencing was PBMCs. The receptor source for this set is a young woman in good health and CMV-seronegative.

V gene TRBV6-5 combines with J gene TRBJ1-2, with TRBD1 matching over 9 bases. CDR1 is MNHEY and CDR2 is SVGAGI in the germline V gene. This CDR3 spans 14 amino acids. The ends lost 5 bases at V and 8 bases at J; junction bases unmatched: 9. The CDR3, as DNA: TGTGCCAGCAGTAAATCCGGGACAGGGCGGGGCTACACCTTC. Translating it yields CASSKSGTGRGYTF.

The rearrangement joins TRBV14 to TRBJ2-7, with 9 bases matching TRBD1. Unmatched junction bases numbered 7, after V lost 6 bases and J lost 1 base. This CDR3 is built from 15 residues. Germline values: CDR1 SGHDN, CDR2 FVKESK. The CDR3 bases are TGTGCCAGCAGTCGGGACAGGGCTTCTTCCTACGAGCAGTACTTC. Translating it yields CASSRDRASSYEQYF.

This chain links TRBV30 with TRBJ2-1; TRBD1 agrees at 7 bases. V was pared by 3 bases and J by 12 bases, with 8 bases of the junction left unmatched. The germline V gene encodes CDR1 GTSNPN and CDR2 SVGIG (reference sequence). The CDR3 totals 12 residues. For the CDR3, the DNA is TGTGCCTGGAGCGACAGGGCTTTGGTGCAGTTCTTC. This translates into CAWSDRALVQFF. The full variable domain, completed using reference TRBV30 and TRBJ2-1, is SQTIHQWPATLVQPVGSPLSLECTVEGTSNPNLYWYRQAAGRGLQLLFYSVGIGQISSEVPQNLSASRPQDRQFILSSKKLLLSDSGFYLCAWSDRALVQFFGPGTRLTVL.

The chain's CDR3 is CASGRDRGYEQYF. The CDR3 coding sequence is TGTGCCAGCGGACGGGACAGGGGATACGAGCAGTACTTC. The genes are TRBV9 and TRBJ2-7, with 10 bases identical to TRBD1. Germline assignment: CDR1 SGDLS and CDR2 YYNGEE. V shed 7 bases, J shed 4 bases, and the junction held 5 bases outside the gene matches. The CDR3 is made up of 13 amino acids.

The chain links TRBV6-5 to TRBJ2-7; maybe TRBD2 (5 bases). The V end lost 0 bases, the J end lost 2 bases, and 8 bases lay between the germline ends. The V gene's germline CDR1 is MNHEY and CDR2 SVGAGI. The CDR3 loop spans 14 amino acids. This CDR3 reads CASSYSAGTYEQYF. The CDR3 bases are TGTGCCAGCAGTTACTCGGCGGGTACCTACGAGCAGTACTTC.

The gene calls are TRBV9 and TRBJ1-5, with TRBD1 as a possible D gene (5 bases). Germline V CDR1 and CDR2: SGDLS, YYNGEE. V lost 0 bases, J lost 6 bases, and 13 bases lay in between. The CDR3 totals 15 residues. The CDR3 region is CASSVAGLPGQPQHF. The CDR3 DNA sequence: TGTGCCAGCAGCGTAGCAGGGCTGCCCGGTCAGCCCCAGCATTTT.

This chain joins TRBV5-5 and TRBJ2-5; no clear D gene. The V end lost 0 bases, the J end lost 4 bases, and 13 bases lay between the germline ends. The CDR3 runs to 15 residues. The germline V gene has CDR1 SGHKS and CDR2 YYEKEE (reference sequence). The CDR3 spells CASSLELVILETQYF. The CDR3 region has the DNA TGTGCCAGCAGCTTGGAGCTAGTAATCTTAGAGACCCAGTACTTC.

This clone has only one observation. This sequence joins TRBV2 and TRBJ2-1; 13 bases match TRBD2. CDR3 size: 13 residues. The germline V gene has CDR1 SNHLY and CDR2 FYNNEI. J gave up 8 bases and V 9 bases, and 4 bases lay outside the gene matches. The CDR3 here is CARGLAGIDEQFF. The CDR3 bases are TGTGCCAGGGGACTAGCGGGGATCGATGAGCAGTTCTTC.

This sequence joins TRBV18 and TRBJ2-7; no definite D call. This CDR3 is built from 15 residues. With 0 bases removed from V and 6 bases from J, the gap between germline ends came to 15 bases. Germline lookup yields CDR1 KGHSH and CDR2 LQKENI. The CDR3 nucleotides are TGTGCCAGCTCACCACCGGGCCTACCTCTGGGCGAGCAGTACTTC. Protein sequence: CASSPPGLPLGEQYF.

This chain's CDR3 is CASSSPSGFFPYNEQFF. The CDR3 region has the DNA TGTGCCAGTAGTTCTCCTAGCGGCTTTTTCCCCTACAATGAGCAGTTCTTC. The genes are TRBV19 and TRBJ2-1, with 7 positions matching TRBD2. Trimming cost V 5 bases and J 2 bases; bases outside gene matches: 12. CDR1 LNHDA and CDR2 SQIVND come from the germline V gene (reference sequence). The CDR3 sequence is 17 residues long. The full variable domain, its missing parts supplied by reference TRBV19 and TRBJ2-1, is DGGITQSPKYLFRKEGQNVTLSCEQNLNHDAMYWYRQDPGQGLRLIYYSQIVNDFQKGDIAEGYSVSREKKESFPLTVTSAQKNPTAFYLCASSSPSGFFPYNEQFFGPGTRLTVL.

This clone was picked up a small number of times. This rearrangement joins TRBV7-2 to TRBJ1-2; D perhaps matches TRBD1 (5 bases). This CDR3 has 14 amino acids. CDR1 and CDR2 from the germline V gene are SGHTA and FQGNSA. V was shortened by 0 bases and J by 4 bases, with 9 bases between the two germline ends. The CDR3 protein is CASSLAFGGYGYTF. In DNA, the CDR3 is TGTGCCAGCAGCTTAGCGTTCGGGGGCTATGGCTACACCTTC.

The rearrangement uses TRBV4-3 and TRBJ2-1; the match to TRBD2 covers 8 bases. The junction had 2 bases not matched to a gene; V was cut back by 0 bases and J by 4 bases. This CDR3 is 15 amino acids long. Germline CDR1 LGHNA, CDR2 YSLEER. CDR3 sequence (DNA): TGCGCCAGCAGCCAAGAGGGCGGGGGGTACAATGAGCAGTTCTTC. It encodes CASSQEGGGYNEQFF.